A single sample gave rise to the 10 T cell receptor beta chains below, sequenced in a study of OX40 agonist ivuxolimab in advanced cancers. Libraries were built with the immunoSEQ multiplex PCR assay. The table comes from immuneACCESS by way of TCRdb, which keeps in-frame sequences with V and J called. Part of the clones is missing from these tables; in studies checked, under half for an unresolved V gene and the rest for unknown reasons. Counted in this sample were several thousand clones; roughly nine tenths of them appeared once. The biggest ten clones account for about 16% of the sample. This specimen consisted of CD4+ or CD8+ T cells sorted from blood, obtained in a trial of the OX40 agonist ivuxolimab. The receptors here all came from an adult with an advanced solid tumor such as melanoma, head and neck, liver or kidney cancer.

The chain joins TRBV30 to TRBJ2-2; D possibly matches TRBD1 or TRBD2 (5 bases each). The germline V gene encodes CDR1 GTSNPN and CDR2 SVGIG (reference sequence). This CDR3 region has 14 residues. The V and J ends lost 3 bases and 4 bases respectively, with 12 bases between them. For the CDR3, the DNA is TGTGCCTGGAGCCGGGGCATGGGCACCGGGGAGCTGTTTTTT. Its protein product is CAWSRGMGTGELFF.

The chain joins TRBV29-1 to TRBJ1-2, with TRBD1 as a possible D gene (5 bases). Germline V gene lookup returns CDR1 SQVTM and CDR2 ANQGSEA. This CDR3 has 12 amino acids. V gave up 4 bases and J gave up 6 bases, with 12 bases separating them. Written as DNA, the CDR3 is TGCAGCGTTGTATCCAGGGAAGATGGCTACACCTTC. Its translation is CSVVSREDGYTF.

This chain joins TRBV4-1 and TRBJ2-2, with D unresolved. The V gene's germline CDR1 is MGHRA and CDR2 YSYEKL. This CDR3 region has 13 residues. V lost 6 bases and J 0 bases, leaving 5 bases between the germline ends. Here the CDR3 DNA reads TGCGCCAGCAGACAAACGAACACCGGGGAGCTGTTTTTT. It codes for CASRQTNTGELFF.

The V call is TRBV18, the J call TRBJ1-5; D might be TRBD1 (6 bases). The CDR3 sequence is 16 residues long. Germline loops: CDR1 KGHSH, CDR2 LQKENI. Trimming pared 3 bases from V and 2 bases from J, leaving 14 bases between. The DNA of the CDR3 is TGTGCCAGCTCACCCCCGGGGGCCGAGGGCAATCAGCCCCAGCATTTT. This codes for CASSPPGAEGNQPQHF.

CDR3 DNA sequence: TGTGCCAGCAGTTTAGAGGGAGATCACAATGAGCAGTTCTTC. Protein product: CASSLEGDHNEQFF. The chain couples TRBV27 to TRBJ2-1; a possible D gene is TRBD2 (5 bases). In germline, CDR1 is MNHEY, CDR2 SMNVEV (reference sequence). With 2 bases removed from V and 5 bases from J, the gap between germline ends came to 10 bases. The CDR3 length is 14 residues.

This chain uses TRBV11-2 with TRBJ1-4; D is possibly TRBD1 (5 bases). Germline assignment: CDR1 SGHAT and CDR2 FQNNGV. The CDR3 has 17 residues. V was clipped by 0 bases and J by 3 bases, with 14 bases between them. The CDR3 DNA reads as TGTGCCAGCAGCTTAGAAACCATCTGGGGGTCTAATGAAAAACTGTTTTTT. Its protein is CASSLETIWGSNEKLFF. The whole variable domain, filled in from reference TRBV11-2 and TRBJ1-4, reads EAGVAQSPRYKIIEKRQSVAFWCNPISGHATLYWYQQILGQGPKLLIQFQNNGVVDDSQLPKDRFSAERLKGVDSTLKIQPAKLEDSAVYLCASSLETIWGSNEKLFFGSGTQLSVL.

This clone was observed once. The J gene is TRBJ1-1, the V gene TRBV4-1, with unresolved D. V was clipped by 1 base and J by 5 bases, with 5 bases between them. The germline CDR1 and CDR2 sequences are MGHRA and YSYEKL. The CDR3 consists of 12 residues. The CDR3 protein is CASSQGKTEAFF. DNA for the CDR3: TGCGCCAGCAGCCAAGGAAAAACTGAAGCTTTCTTT.

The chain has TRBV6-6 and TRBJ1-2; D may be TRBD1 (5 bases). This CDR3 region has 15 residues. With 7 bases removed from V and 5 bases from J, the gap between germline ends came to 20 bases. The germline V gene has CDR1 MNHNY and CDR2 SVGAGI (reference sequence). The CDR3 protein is CASTPTEGRGYGYTF. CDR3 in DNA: TGTGCCAGCACCCCCACGGAGGGGAGGGGATATGGCTACACCTTC.

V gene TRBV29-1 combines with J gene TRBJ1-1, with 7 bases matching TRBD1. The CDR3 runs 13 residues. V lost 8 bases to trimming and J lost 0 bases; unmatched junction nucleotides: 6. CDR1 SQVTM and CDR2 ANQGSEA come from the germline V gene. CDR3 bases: TGCAGCTGTCCAGGGGGTATGAACACTGAAGCTTTCTTT. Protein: CSCPGGMNTEAFF.

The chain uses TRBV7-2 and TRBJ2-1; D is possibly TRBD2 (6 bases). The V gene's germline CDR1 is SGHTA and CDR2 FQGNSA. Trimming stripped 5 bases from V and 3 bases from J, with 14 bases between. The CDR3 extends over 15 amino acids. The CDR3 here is CASSPRGWGYNEQFF. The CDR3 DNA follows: TGTGCCAGCAGCCCTCGGGGGTGGGGCTACAATGAGCAGTTCTTC.